The entry below gives a single TCR beta chain sequence along with its context. Its specificity is unknown. TCR beta sequencing was performed on blood CD8+ and CD4+ T cells. The study used treatment-naive patients who had stable or active relapsing-remitting disease as multiple sclerosis controls. This record belongs to a study of CD8 T cells in Susac syndrome. Study-wide results and limits: TCR sequencing and HLA analysis covered a relatively small number of individuals.

Germline loops: CDR1 SGHDN, CDR2 FVKESK. The CDR3 covers 15 residues. V gave up 0 bases and J gave up 10 bases, with 13 bases separating them. cDNA came from roughly 0.47 to 1 ug RNA primed by random hexamers. Amplification of TCR beta CDR3 spanned 54 Vbeta and 13 Jbeta via immunoSEQ multiplex PCR. TCRdb itself ran the immunoSEQ multiplex PCR reads through MiXCR, one entry per CDR3 protein. The table lists about 210,000 distinct CDR3 sequences, roughly 94% of them singletons, with around 0.082% in the top ten. The specimen sequenced was CD4+ T cells from PBMCs. The chain employs TRBV14 and TRBJ1-6, with D unclear. This receptor was identified in a human donor with multiple sclerosis. For the CDR3, the DNA is TGTGCCAGCAGCCAAGAACTTGGACTCTACTCACCCCTCCACTTT. Translation: CASSQELGLYSPLHF.